This TCR beta chain was identified during a study of CD8+ T cells in alopecia areata. Study at large: Tofacitinib therapy lasting 6 to 18 months was followed by 6 months off drug. General study findings and limits: Possibly as an HLA-related effect, TCR sharing across patients appeared less clear than in mice. Scalp sample data also include resident alphabeta T cells from normal skin. Scalp and blood samples kept many expanded lesional clones throughout tofacitinib.

The CDR3 has 14 amino acids. Per the germline V gene, CDR1 is ENHRY and CDR2 is SYGVKD. V was pared by 3 bases and J by 1 base, with 1 base of the junction left unmatched. Reverse transcription of extracted RNA yielded cDNA, which provided the sequencing template. Libraries were prepared by immunoSEQ multiplex PCR; TCRdb keeps only in-frame clonotypes and omits some of them. The data hold about 180,000 clones, with 58% observed a single time. Of note for this clone: Its antigen is undetermined.

Treatment meaning: oral pan-JAK inhibitor, 5-10 mg twice daily. This chain connects TRBV10-3 to TRBJ2-3, with 7 bases that match TRBD2. The sequence was obtained from a human donor with alopecia areata. The material was CD4+ T cells sorted from blood, obtained at approximately week 60, from a patient treated with tofacitinib. The CDR3 loop is CAISDRGGTDTQYF. DNA for the CDR3: TGTGCCATCAGTGACCGGGGGGGCACAGATACGCAGTATTTT.